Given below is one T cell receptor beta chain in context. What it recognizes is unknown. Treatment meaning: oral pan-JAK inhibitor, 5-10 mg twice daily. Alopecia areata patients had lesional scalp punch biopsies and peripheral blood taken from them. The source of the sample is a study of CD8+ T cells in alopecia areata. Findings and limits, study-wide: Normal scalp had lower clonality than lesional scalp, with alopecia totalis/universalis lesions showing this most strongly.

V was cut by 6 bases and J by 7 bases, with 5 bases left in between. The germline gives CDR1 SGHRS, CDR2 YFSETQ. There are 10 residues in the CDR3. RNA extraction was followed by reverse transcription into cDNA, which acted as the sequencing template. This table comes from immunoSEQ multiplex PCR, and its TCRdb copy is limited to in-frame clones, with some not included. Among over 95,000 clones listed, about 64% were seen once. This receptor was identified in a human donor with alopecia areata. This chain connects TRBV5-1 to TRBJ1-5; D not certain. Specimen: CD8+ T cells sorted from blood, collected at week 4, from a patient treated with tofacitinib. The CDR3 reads CASIYQPQHF. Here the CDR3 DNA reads TGCGCCAGCATTTACCAGCCCCAGCATTTT.